A selection of T cell receptor beta chains follows, all from one sample in a study of blood T cells in healthy people across ages. TCRdb called the 5' RACE reads again in MiXCR, with one record for every CDR3 protein. The repertoire holds some 760,000 distinct CDR3 sequences, with more than 20% as singletons. This sample also belongs to another study, concerning T cells of mothers and their children.

Sequenced: blood. Source of these receptors: a boy aged 5-17 years in good health. CDR3s include the opening cysteine and the closing phenylalanine or tryptophan. A D gene is named only where the DNA matches it firmly. Clone size is stated in some rows and not others, as once, few, many or a class when expanded.

clone size | J gene | D gene | V gene | CDR3 DNA | CDR3 protein
few | TRBJ1-2 | TRBD1 | TRBV12-3/TRBV12-4 | TGTGCCAGCAGGTCGGGACAGGCCTATGGCTACACCTTC | CASRSGQAYGYTF
few | TRBJ1-1 | NA | TRBV24-1 | TGTGCCACCAGTGATCCGAGCACTGAAGCTTTCTTT | CATSDPSTEAFF
NA | TRBJ1-1 | NA | TRBV5-1 | TGCGCCAGCAGCTTGTCTGGGTCGGCGGGGGACTATAGGAACACTGAAGCTTTCTTT | CASSLSGSAGDYRNTEAFF
few | TRBJ2-4 | NA | TRBV12-3/TRBV12-4 | TGTGCCAGCAGTTTATTCGGGGTTCGGGACATTCAGTACTTC | CASSLFGVRDIQYF
once | TRBJ2-5 | TRBD1 | TRBV29-1 | TGCAGCGTTGCCGGGACAGGGAACTACGAGCGGTACTTC | CSVAGTGNYERYF
NA | TRBJ1-1 | TRBD1 | TRBV10-3 | TGTGCCATCAGGAAGGACAGGGAGGTGGACACTGAAGCTTTCTTT | CAIRKDREVDTEAFF
few | TRBJ2-1 | NA | TRBV3-1 | TGTGCCAGCAGCCAAGATCAGGGCGGTGAGCAGTTCTTC | CASSQDQGGEQFF
NA | TRBJ2-5 | TRBD1 | TRBV6-5 | TGTGCCAGCAGTTCTACCGGGACAGAGCAAGAGACCCAGTACTTC | CASSSTGTEQETQYF
few | TRBJ1-3 | NA | TRBV10-3 | TGTGCCATCAGTGGAAGGGTTGGAAACACCATATATTTT | CAISGRVGNTIYF
NA | TRBJ2-5 | TRBD1 | TRBV20-1 | TGCAGTGCCGATGATCCCGACCGGGACAGGGTGCAAGGGACCCAGTACTTC | CSADDPDRDRVQGTQYF
few | TRBJ1-4 | NA | TRBV20-1 | TGCAGTGCTAGACGCTCAACCGGGGGGTCCCTGAACGAAAAACTGTTTTTT | CSARRSTGGSLNEKLFF
NA | TRBJ2-5 | NA | TRBV14 | TGTGCCAGCAGCCAAGAGGTACTACAAGAGACCCAGTACTTC | CASSQEVLQETQYF
few | TRBJ1-5 | NA | TRBV5-5 | TGTGCCAGCAGCTTGGACGCGAATCAGCCCCAGCATTTT | CASSLDANQPQHF
NA | TRBJ1-2 | NA | TRBV7-2 | TGTGCCAGCAGCTTACATCCAGGGGATGATAACTATGGCTACACCTTC | CASSLHPGDDNYGYTF
NA | TRBJ2-7 | NA | TRBV20-1 | TGCAGTGCTACAAAGACAGGAAAAGTCAAAAGTGGGGAGCAGTACTTC | CSATKTGKVKSGEQYF
few | TRBJ2-7 | TRBD2 | TRBV7-2 | TGTGCCAGCAGCCATAGCGGGAGCTCCTACGAGCAGTACTTC | CASSHSGSSYEQYF
NA | TRBJ2-7 | NA | TRBV7-9 | TGTGCCAGCAGCTTAGCCAGAGGGTTCGGCGAGCAGTACTTC | CASSLARGFGEQYF
few | TRBJ1-1 | TRBD1 | TRBV27 | TGTGCCAGCAGTACCCGGGACAGGGGTATTGACACTGAAGCTTTCTTT | CASSTRDRGIDTEAFF
NA | TRBJ1-4 | NA | TRBV6-1 | TGTGCCAGCAGTGGATATAACGCAAAACTGTTTTTT | CASSGYNAKLFF
NA | TRBJ2-4 | TRBD2 | TRBV20-1 | TGCAGTGCTGGGACTAGCGGGAGGGCCGGGGCCAAAAACATTCAGTACTTC | CSAGTSGRAGAKNIQYF
NA | TRBJ2-3 | NA | TRBV20-1 | TGCAGTGCAACCGTCCTAGGAGATACGCAGTATTTT | CSATVLGDTQYF
NA | TRBJ1-2 | NA | TRBV12-3/TRBV12-4 | TGTGCCAGCAGTTTAGGGGCTTCGAACTATGGCTACACCTTC | CASSLGASNYGYTF
once | TRBJ2-7 | NA | TRBV19 | TGTGCCAGTAGCCGAGGGGAGGTCCCGCAGTACTTC | CASSRGEVPQYF
few | TRBJ2-4 | NA | TRBV3-1 | TGTGCCAGCAGCCAAGACCGAACAGGGCAACTAGCCAAAAACATTCAGTACTTC | CASSQDRTGQLAKNIQYF
few | TRBJ2-5 | NA | TRBV9 | TGTGCCAGTTCTCTTGACGTAGGAGGCCACCAAGAGACCCAGTACTTC | CASSLDVGGHQETQYF
NA | TRBJ2-1 | TRBD2 | TRBV18 | TGTGCCAGCTCATACGGGACTAGCGGGACCAATGAGCAGTTCTTC | CASSYGTSGTNEQFF
NA | TRBJ1-6 | NA | TRBV7-8 | TGTGCCAGCAGCTTGAGGACCGGGACAAATAATTCACCCCTCCACTTT | CASSLRTGTNNSPLHF
NA | TRBJ2-2 | NA | TRBV7-2 | TGTGCCAGCAGCTTAGCATCGGAGCTGTTTTTT | CASSLASELFF
few | TRBJ2-1 | NA | TRBV29-1 | TGCAGCGTTGATCACAATGAGCAGTTCTTC | CSVDHNEQFF
NA | TRBJ2-1 | TRBD2 | TRBV4-1 | TGCGCCAGCAGCCCGAGCGGGAGGGGTGGTAATGAGCAGTTCTTC | CASSPSGRGGNEQFF
NA | TRBJ2-3 | TRBD2 | TRBV2 | TGTGCCAGCTGCGGACTAGCGGGGGCAGATACGCAGTATTTT | CASCGLAGADTQYF
few | TRBJ1-1 | NA | TRBV6-1 | TGTGCCAGCACCCCAGCAAGGAATGTTAACACTGAAGCTTTCTTT | CASTPARNVNTEAFF
few | TRBJ2-7 | NA | TRBV7-2 | TGTGCCAGCAGCTCCGGGGTGCTTGGCGAGCAGTACTTC | CASSSGVLGEQYF
NA | TRBJ1-2 | TRBD1 | TRBV20-1 | TGCAGTGCCGGAGAGAGGTCCCAGGGGGTGGATAACTATGGCTACACCTTC | CSAGERSQGVDNYGYTF
NA | TRBJ2-5 | NA | TRBV10-3 | TGTGCCATCAGTGGGGGACCCGGGGCTCAAGAGACCCAGTACTTC | CAISGGPGAQETQYF
few | TRBJ1-2 | NA | TRBV6-5 | TGTGCCAGCAGTTACGTCGGGTATGGCTACACCTTC | CASSYVGYGYTF
few | TRBJ2-3 | TRBD2 | TRBV2 | TGTGCCAGCAGTGACTCCGAGACTAGCGGGAGGTATCCGCAGTATTTT | CASSDSETSGRYPQYF
NA | TRBJ2-5 | NA | TRBV5-1 | TGCGCCAGCAGCTTAGAGGGATTGGTGCGAGAGACCCAGTACTTC | CASSLEGLVRETQYF
NA | TRBJ2-7 | NA | TRBV6-6 | TGTGCCAGCGGCCCCGACATCGGGTTCGAGCAGTACTTC | CASGPDIGFEQYF
NA | TRBJ1-5 | NA | TRBV4-1 | TGCGCCAGCAGCCAAGCTGAAGGGTATCAGCCCCAGCATTTT | CASSQAEGYQPQHF
few | TRBJ2-1 | NA | TRBV6-1 | TGTGCCAGCAGGGACCTTGAGGGGTTCGAACTCTACAATGAGCAGTTCTTC | CASRDLEGFELYNEQFF
NA | TRBJ2-4 | TRBD1 | TRBV12-3/TRBV12-4 | TGTGCCAGCAGTCGACCACCGGGGACAGGGGGCTACGGAAACATTCAATACTTC | CASSRPPGTGGYGNIQYF
few | TRBJ2-4 | TRBD1 | TRBV15 | TGTGCCACCAGCCTAGACAGGGGCCTAGCCAAAAACATTCAGTACTTC | CATSLDRGLAKNIQYF
NA | TRBJ2-1 | NA | TRBV5-1 | TGCGCCAGCAGGCCCCAGATTGACAATGAGCAGTTCTTC | CASRPQIDNEQFF
NA | TRBJ2-1 | TRBD1 | TRBV7-2 | TGTGCCAGCAGCTCGTTACAGGGGAACTACAATGAGCAGTTCTTC | CASSSLQGNYNEQFF
few | TRBJ2-1 | NA | TRBV10-3 | TGTGCCATCAGTGGGGGGGCGACCTCCTACAATGAGCAGTTCTTC | CAISGGATSYNEQFF
few | TRBJ1-1 | NA | TRBV6-6 | TGTGCCAGCAGAGGGATCGGGGGCGCAGGAGAAGCTTTCTTT | CASRGIGGAGEAFF
NA | TRBJ2-7 | NA | TRBV25-1 | TGTGCCAGCAGACAGGGGGGGACCGCCTACGAGCAGTACTTC | CASRQGGTAYEQYF
NA | TRBJ2-2 | TRBD2 | TRBV14 | TGTGCCAGCAGCCATGAGAGACTAACGGGACTATCGAACACCGGGGAGCTGTTTTTT | CASSHERLTGLSNTGELFF
NA | TRBJ2-5 | NA | TRBV29-1 | TGCAGCGTCCTCGGGGGGAGGACAGGGGAGACCCAGTACTTC | CSVLGGRTGETQYF
few | TRBJ1-1 | NA | TRBV28 | TGTGCCAGCAGTTCCCCGGGGCTCATGAACACTGAAGCTTTCTTT | CASSSPGLMNTEAFF
few | TRBJ1-2 | NA | TRBV3-1 | TGTGCCAGCAGCCAATCTCAGGGGCTAGGCGGCTACACCTTC | CASSQSQGLGGYTF
few | TRBJ2-1 | TRBD2 | TRBV28 | TGTGCCAGCAGTTTATGGGGCGGGAGTTCCTACAATGAGCAGTTCTTC | CASSLWGGSSYNEQFF
NA | TRBJ2-7 | NA | TRBV7-8 | TGTGCCAACAGCACCAGGACAAACTACGAGCAGTACTTC | CANSTRTNYEQYF
NA | TRBJ2-1 | TRBD2 | TRBV28 | TGTGCCAGCAGTTTTTCAGGTCCGGCCGGGACTAGCGGGGGACTCTCCTACAATGAGCAGTTCTTC | CASSFSGPAGTSGGLSYNEQFF
few | TRBJ1-3 | TRBD1 | TRBV7-9 | TGTGCCAGCAGCTCAAGGACAGGGGATATTGGCAACACCATATATTTT | CASSSRTGDIGNTIYF
NA | TRBJ1-2 | TRBD1 | TRBV6-1 | TGTGCCAGCGGGGGGAGGACAGGCCCCTGGCCTGACTATGGCTACACCTTC | CASGGRTGPWPDYGYTF
NA | TRBJ2-5 | NA | TRBV4-3 | TGCGCCAGCAGCCAATCAAACGGGGATCAAGAGACCCAGTACTTC | CASSQSNGDQETQYF
NA | TRBJ2-1 | TRBD2 | TRBV5-1 | TGCGCCAGCAGCTTGGTTAGCGGGAGAATTAATGAGCAGTTCTTC | CASSLVSGRINEQFF
few | TRBJ1-4 | TRBD1 | TRBV5-5 | TGTGCCAGCACCCACGGGACAGATAGTGAAAAACTGTTTTTT | CASTHGTDSEKLFF